The 32 T cell receptor beta chains below all came from one sample that was sequenced in a study of T cells expressing NK-cell markers. TCRdb re-analyzed the 5' RACE reads; it lists each CDR3 protein once, without DNA. The table gives about 260,000 distinct CDR3 sequences; the top ten clones make up 4.2% of it. Material: blood T cells: a sorted CD56 or NKG2C T cell subset, CD4+ or CD8+ T cells, or bulk PBMC T cells (not recorded which). These receptors originate from a woman between 18 and 75 years old in good health.

J is TRBJ2-1 and V is TRBV29-1; TCRdb proposes TRBD2, but this gene call is untestable without DNA. Germline V lookup: CDR1 SQVTM, CDR2 ANQGSEA. The CDR3 loop spans 14 amino acids. The CDR3 protein is CSVEGTSADNEQFF.

The V and J genes are TRBV7-7 and TRBJ2-7; TCRdb reports TRBD1, a call that lacks DNA to check it against. There are 12 residues in the CDR3. Per the germline V gene, CDR1 is SSHAT and CDR2 is FNYEAQ (reference sequence). The CDR3 loop reads CASSPGGHEQYF.

The V gene is TRBV9, the J gene TRBJ2-5; TCRdb lists TRBD2, though no DNA is available to test this call. This CDR3 is built from 16 residues. From germline, CDR1 is SGDLS and CDR2 YYNGEE. This CDR3 reads CASSVESGTTGETQYF.

The chain recombines TRBV5-1 with TRBJ2-7; TCRdb selects TRBD2, and the lack of DNA leaves this call unchecked. Germline V gives CDR1 SGHRS, CDR2 YFSETQ. CDR3 length equals 15 residues. CDR3 protein: CASSRGSSGSYEQYF.

The rearrangement links TRBV20-1 to TRBJ1-3. The length of the CDR3 is 15 residues. In germline, CDR1 is DFQATT, CDR2 SNEGSKA (reference sequence). The CDR3 spells CSARDPGPSGNTIYF.

The rearrangement joins TRBV12-3 or TRBV12-4 to TRBJ2-5; TCRdb's D call, TRBD1, is unchecked because there is no DNA. The CDR3 loop spans 14 amino acids. The CDR3 is CASSPRQGVKTQYF.

The chain couples TRBV7-2 to TRBJ2-3; TCRdb reports TRBD2, a call that lacks DNA to check it against. Germline V gene data show CDR1 as SGHTA and CDR2 as FQGNSA. This CDR3 comprises 16 residues. The CDR3 region is CASSLEATSKVNTQYF.

The J gene is TRBJ2-5, the V gene TRBV28; TCRdb gives TRBD1 as the D gene, but with no DNA this cannot be confirmed. This CDR3 spans 15 amino acids. Germline CDR1 and CDR2: MDHEN and SYDVKM. This CDR3 reads CASNHQGPKKETQYF.

This chain uses TRBV6-1 with TRBJ2-1. The CDR3 loop spans 14 amino acids. Per germline, CDR1 MNHNS and CDR2 SASEGT. CDR3 region: CASRGGSIYNEQFF.

The chain employs TRBV7-2 and TRBJ1-6. CDR1 is SGHTA and CDR2 is FQGNSA in the germline V gene. This CDR3 is built from 14 residues. The CDR3 region is CASSVYTDNSPLHF.

The chain has TRBV20-1 and TRBJ2-2; the D gene TCRdb calls, TRBD1, cannot be checked with no DNA. Germline V CDR1 and CDR2: DFQATT, SNEGSKA (reference sequence). The CDR3 runs to 14 residues. This chain's CDR3 is CSADRAGAVGELFF.

V is TRBV4-3 and J is TRBJ2-3; TCRdb's D call of TRBD1 is untestable without DNA. Germline values: CDR1 LGHNA, CDR2 YSLEER. The CDR3 contains 14 residues. The CDR3 sequence is CASGGEGYTDTQYF.

V is TRBV6-5 and J is TRBJ2-2; TCRdb calls TRBD2, which cannot be checked without DNA. The CDR3 has 16 amino acids. Germline CDR1 and CDR2: MNHEY and SVGAGI. This CDR3 is CASSYASGAGTGELFF.

The chain links TRBV18 to TRBJ1-5. The CDR3 is 12 residues long. Per germline, CDR1 KGHSH and CDR2 LQKENI. The CDR3 region is CASSQQNQPQHF. The variable domain in full, with the rest retrieved from reference TRBV18 and TRBJ1-5, is NAGVMQNPRHLVRRRGQEARLRCSPMKGHSHVYWYRQLPEEGLKFMVYLQKENIIDESGMPKERFSAEFPKEGPSILRIQQVVRGDSAAYFCASSQQNQPQHFGDGTRLSIL.

This CDR3 reads CASSENGDRGLTEAFF. The chain employs TRBV25-1 and TRBJ1-1; the TCRdb D gene call, TRBD1, has no DNA to confirm it. This CDR3 region has 16 residues. Germline lookup yields CDR1 MGHDK and CDR2 SYGVNS. Full variable domain (rest looked up from reference TRBV25-1 and TRBJ1-1): EADIYQTPRYLVIGTGKKITLECSQTMGHDKMYWYQQDPGMELHLIHYSYGVNSTEKGDLSSESTVSRIRTEHFPLTLESARPSHTSQYLCASSENGDRGLTEAFFGQGTRLTVV.

The chain combines TRBV4-1 with TRBJ2-1; TCRdb lists TRBD2, though no DNA is available to test this call. This CDR3 comprises 13 residues. CDR1 MGHRA and CDR2 YSYEKL come from the germline V gene. The CDR3 reads CASRGTRNNEQFF.

This chain links TRBV20-1 with TRBJ2-1; with no DNA, the TCRdb D assignment of TRBD2 cannot be verified. The germline gives CDR1 DFQATT, CDR2 SNEGSKA (reference sequence). The CDR3 runs to 15 residues. The CDR3 region is CSATTGRGSYNEQFF.

The chain is built from TRBV29-1 and TRBJ2-2; as DNA is missing, the TRBD1 call by TCRdb cannot be tested. CDR3 length equals 13 residues. Germline CDR1 reads SQVTM; CDR2 reads ANQGSEA. CDR3 in amino acids: CSVRGTNTGELFF.

The chain couples TRBV7-2 to TRBJ2-1. In germline, CDR1 is SGHTA, CDR2 FQGNSA. The CDR3 consists of 13 residues. The CDR3 loop is CASSLVQYNEQFF.

CDR3 amino acids: CASSLTGTVNTIYF. This rearrangement joins TRBV5-8 to TRBJ1-3; TCRdb names TRBD1, which stays unverified in the absence of DNA. CDR3 length equals 14 residues. In germline, CDR1 is SGHTS, CDR2 YDEGEE.

V is TRBV15 and J is TRBJ2-7. Germline lookup yields CDR1 LNHNV and CDR2 YYDKDF (reference sequence). CDR3 length: 12 residues. The CDR3 loop is CATSRATYEQYF.

The V and J genes are TRBV5-4 and TRBJ2-7; there is no DNA to check the TCRdb D call of TRBD1. Germline V gene lookup returns CDR1 SGHNT and CDR2 YYREEE (reference sequence). CDR3 length equals 16 residues. CDR3 in amino acids: CASSLLGGDRGYEQYF.

The rearrangement uses TRBV15 and TRBJ2-7; TCRdb proposes TRBD1, but this gene call is untestable without DNA. The CDR3 is 16 residues long. Germline V lookup: CDR1 LNHNV, CDR2 YYDKDF (reference sequence). The CDR3 is CATSREFRTGSYEQYF.

The chain is built from TRBV14 and TRBJ2-1. This CDR3 comprises 15 residues. Germline values: CDR1 SGHDN, CDR2 FVKESK. The CDR3 loop is CASSQALAPTNEQFF.

This chain joins TRBV29-1 and TRBJ2-3. Looked up from germline, CDR1 is SQVTM and CDR2 is ANQGSEA. The CDR3 loop spans 12 amino acids. The chain's CDR3 is CSFFGRTDTQYF.

V usage is TRBV12-3 or TRBV12-4 and J usage is TRBJ2-1. The CDR3 totals 15 residues. CDR3: CASREAGFYYNEQFF.

The gene calls are TRBV9 and TRBJ2-2. The CDR3 is made up of 15 amino acids. CDR1 is SGDLS, CDR2 YYNGEE, per germline. CDR3 protein: CASSDLAGGTGELFF.

The chain links TRBV5-1 to TRBJ2-3; checking the TCRdb D call of TRBD1 is not possible without DNA. Germline V gene data show CDR1 as SGHRS and CDR2 as YFSETQ. This CDR3 has 16 residues. The CDR3: CASSRTGALGTDTQYF. The full variable domain, rest sourced from reference TRBV5-1 and TRBJ2-3, is KAGVTQTPRYLIKTRGQQVTLSCSPISGHRSVSWYQQTPGQGLQFLFEYFSETQRNKGNFPGRFSGRQFSNSRSEMNVSTLELGDSALYLCASSRTGALGTDTQYFGPGTRLTVL.

The chain links TRBV20-1 to TRBJ2-7. CDR3 length: 12 amino acids. Germline V CDR1 and CDR2: DFQATT, SNEGSKA (reference sequence). CDR3 region: CSARTATYEQYF.

V and J are TRBV18 and TRBJ2-6. There are 13 residues in the CDR3. Germline-derived CDR1 and CDR2 are KGHSH and LQKENI. This chain's CDR3 is CASGGSGANVLTF.

CDR3 loop: CASSLIGPTADTQYF. The V and J genes are TRBV7-2 and TRBJ2-3; without DNA, the TCRdb call of TRBD2 cannot be checked. Germline loops: CDR1 SGHTA, CDR2 FQGNSA. The CDR3 totals 15 residues. Filled out from reference TRBV7-2 and TRBJ2-3, the complete variable domain reads GAGVSQSPSNKVTEKGKDVELRCDPISGHTALYWYRQSLGQGLEFLIYFQGNSAPDKSGLPSDRFSAERTGGSVSTLTIQRTQQEDSAVYLCASSLIGPTADTQYFGPGTRLTVL.

The chain has TRBV20-1 and TRBJ1-1. The CDR3 covers 15 residues. The germline V gene has CDR1 DFQATT and CDR2 SNEGSKA (reference sequence). CDR3 protein: CSAGGIRTANTEAFF.